These 22 T cell receptor beta chains were sequenced from one sample in a study of T-cell memory formation after mild COVID-19. Each CDR3 protein gets one entry after TCRdb re-called the 5' RACE reads with MiXCR. The data show about 290,000 distinct CDR3 sequences, less than 20% seen once. Sequencing was performed on PBMCs or a T cell subset sorted from them (not recorded which). The receptors derive from a man younger than 35 who had mild COVID-19 (a few samples of this study predate the infection). Cell type and time point are not known.

This chain links TRBV5-1 with TRBJ2-5, with 8 nucleotides matching TRBD1. Unmatched junction bases numbered 5, after V lost 4 bases and J lost 3 bases. Per the germline V gene, CDR1 is SGHRS and CDR2 is YFSETQ. The CDR3 is 14 amino acids. In DNA form, the CDR3 reads TGCGCCAGCAGCGGACAGGGATGGGAAGAGACCCAGTACTTC. It translates to CASSGQGWEETQYF.

This clonotype has just a few counts. The chain has TRBV6-6 and TRBJ2-3; the D call may be TRBD1 or TRBD2 (6 bases each). Per germline, CDR1 MNHNY and CDR2 SVGAGI (reference sequence). Between the trimmed V and J ends, which lost 8 bases and 7 bases, there was a span of 22 bases. CDR3 length equals 15 residues. In nucleotides, the CDR3 is TGTGCCAGCTTGGTATCGGGGGCCCTCCCACATACGCAGTATTTT. Residues: CASLVSGALPHTQYF.

In this sample, this clonotype turned up a few times. The genes are TRBV11-2 and TRBJ2-2, with TRBD1 identical over 11 bases. V dropped 5 bases and J dropped 4; count of bases not matched to a gene: 6. CDR3 length equals 16 residues. Germline V lookup: CDR1 SGHAT, CDR2 FQNNGV. The CDR3 sequence: CASSLGQGARTGELFF. CDR3 nucleotide sequence: TGTGCCAGCAGCCTAGGACAGGGGGCGCGCACCGGGGAGCTGTTTTTT.

The chain has TRBV7-3 and TRBJ2-3; D is ambiguous. The CDR3 consists of 14 residues. The V end lost 2 bases, the J end lost 2 bases, and 8 bases lay between the germline ends. Germline values: CDR1 SGHTA, CDR2 FQGTGA. CDR3 residues: CASSLYGNTDTQYF. CDR3 coding DNA: TGTGCCAGCAGCTTATATGGTAACACAGATACGCAGTATTTT.

CDR3 sequence: CASSHVTGELFF. DNA of the CDR3: TGCGCCAGCAGCCACGTTACCGGGGAGCTGTTTTTT. The chain uses TRBV4-3 and TRBJ2-2; D gene uncertain. The CDR3 length is 12 residues. V was clipped by 3 bases and J by 5 bases, with 4 bases between them. Germline loops: CDR1 LGHNA, CDR2 YSLEER.

This clonotype was seen once. The rearrangement uses TRBV4-1 and TRBJ2-4; no clear D. The germline V and J ends were trimmed by 1 base and 8 bases, with 6 bases remaining between them. This CDR3 is 12 amino acids long. Per the germline V gene, CDR1 is MGHRA and CDR2 is YSYEKL. CDR3 residues: CASSQVSDIQYF. The CDR3 nucleotides read TGCGCCAGCAGCCAAGTTTCGGACATTCAGTACTTC.

The chain links TRBV20-1 to TRBJ1-2; D gene ambiguous. The V and J ends lost 0 bases and 5 bases respectively, with 16 bases between them. This CDR3 is 15 amino acids long. The germline CDR1 and CDR2 sequences are DFQATT and SNEGSKA (reference sequence). The CDR3 is CSARDRGRNWYGYTF. CDR3 DNA: TGCAGTGCTAGAGATCGCGGGAGGAACTGGTATGGCTACACCTTC.

The chain is built from TRBV20-1 and TRBJ1-2; TRBD1 is a possible D gene (6 bases). Deletions cut 2 bases from V and 6 bases from J, with 10 bases between. The CDR3 is made up of 12 amino acids. The germline gives CDR1 DFQATT, CDR2 SNEGSKA (reference sequence). CDR3 coding DNA: TGCAGTGCTAGAAGAAACAGGGATGGCTACACCTTC. This sequence encodes CSARRNRDGYTF.

This clonotype appeared a few times. The rearrangement uses TRBV12-3 or TRBV12-4 and TRBJ1-3; maybe TRBD1 (6 bases). The CDR3 sequence is 15 residues long. V was clipped by 6 bases and J by 7 bases, with 19 bases between them. This CDR3 is CASRNVGTHRNTIYF. CDR3 sequence (DNA): TGTGCCAGCAGAAACGTCGGGACACATAGGAACACCATATATTTT.

This clonotype was observed a few times. The chain combines TRBV6-2 or TRBV6-3 with TRBJ2-6, with D unresolved. The CDR3 runs to 14 residues. CDR1 is MNHEY and CDR2 is SVGEGT in the germline V gene. V lost 2 bases to trimming and J lost 0 bases, with 2 bases between them. The chain's CDR3 is CASSYSSGANVLTF. The CDR3 bases are TGTGCCAGCAGTTACAGCTCTGGGGCCAACGTCCTGACTTTC.

This clonotype turned up a few times. The chain joins TRBV7-8 to TRBJ1-5; a possible D gene is TRBD1 (5 bases). Looked up from germline, CDR1 is SGHVS and CDR2 is FQNEAQ. This CDR3 region has 14 residues. The V end was cut by 6 bases, the J end by 9 bases, with 18 bases between. The CDR3 region has the DNA TGTGCCAGCAGGGAGGGGAGGGGCCACGGGCCCCAGCATTTT. It codes for CASREGRGHGPQHF.

The rearrangement uses TRBV7-2 and TRBJ1-6; D remains ambiguous. Germline V gene sequence: CDR1 SGHTA, CDR2 FQGNSA. V was trimmed by 3 bases and J by 9 bases, leaving 12 bases between them. This CDR3 has 14 residues. CDR3: CASSFSPPPSPLHF. The CDR3 coding sequence is TGTGCCAGCAGCTTTTCTCCACCTCCTTCACCCCTCCACTTT.

Comment on this clonotype: Likely a read error: the CDR3 ends without its conserved phenylalanine or tryptophan. The V and J genes are TRBV9 and TRBJ2-1; 9 nucleotides align to TRBD2. The germline gives CDR1 SGDLS, CDR2 YYNGEE. J gave up 9 bases and V 2 bases, and 9 bases lay outside the gene matches. The CDR3 is made up of 15 amino acids. For the CDR3, the DNA is TGTGCCAGCAGCGTCCTGCGGGGGGGCGGCAGTGAGCAGTTCTTA. Translated: CASSVLRGGGSEQFL.

This clonotype was observed at least ten times. The chain links TRBV5-1 to TRBJ2-2; D uncertain. V lost 3 bases and J 7 bases, leaving 10 bases between the germline ends. In germline, CDR1 is SGHRS, CDR2 YFSETQ. The CDR3 consists of 13 residues. CDR3 bases: TGCGCCAGCAGCTCGCAGGTCGGCGGGGAGCTGTTTTTT. This codes for CASSSQVGGELFF. Combining the CDR3 with reference TRBV5-1 and TRBJ2-2 gives the whole variable domain KAGVTQTPRYLIKTRGQQVTLSCSPISGHRSVSWYQQTPGQGLQFLFEYFSETQRNKGNFPGRFSGRQFSNSRSEMNVSTLELGDSALYLCASSSQVGGELFFGEGSRLTVL.

This sequence joins TRBV12-3 or TRBV12-4 and TRBJ1-1; a possible D gene is TRBD1 (6 bases). The CDR3 loop spans 15 amino acids. The V gene lost 1 base and the J gene lost 11 bases, with 20 bases spanning the gap. CDR3 bases: TGTGCCAGCAGTTTAGTTTCAACGGGGGCCCGTACTGCTTTCTTT. Translating gives CASSLVSTGARTAFF.

The chain links TRBV12-3 or TRBV12-4 to TRBJ1-3, with D uncertain. V was trimmed by 6 bases and J by 7 bases, leaving 13 bases between them. The CDR3 runs 13 residues. CDR3 nucleotides: TGTGCCAGCAGCCCGATACCGAGGAACACCATATATTTT. Translating gives CASSPIPRNTIYF.

The CDR3 protein is CASSSQAQNEKLFF. CDR3 nucleotides: TGTGCCAGCAGCTCTCAAGCACAGAATGAAAAACTGTTTTTT. The V call is TRBV7-2, the J call TRBJ1-4; D is undetermined. Germline assignment: CDR1 SGHTA and CDR2 FQGNSA. V was pared by 4 bases and J by 5 bases, with 11 bases between. This CDR3 comprises 14 residues. The variable domain in full, completed from reference TRBV7-2 and TRBJ1-4, reads GAGVSQSPSNKVTEKGKDVELRCDPISGHTALYWYRQSLGQGLEFLIYFQGNSAPDKSGLPSDRFSAERTGGSVSTLTIQRTQQEDSAVYLCASSSQAQNEKLFFGSGTQLSVL.

This clonotype was counted ten times or more. This chain connects TRBV19 to TRBJ2-4; D is unresolved. Trimming left V 8 bases short and J 5 bases short, with 16 bases between. Looked up from germline, CDR1 is LNHDA and CDR2 is SQIVND (reference sequence). The CDR3 consists of 14 residues. The CDR3 is CASRSRLKENIQYF. CDR3 bases: TGTGCCAGTCGTAGCCGTTTGAAGGAAAACATTCAGTACTTC.

This clonotype was seen more than once but under ten times. This chain uses TRBV29-1 with TRBJ2-3, with D hard to call. V lost 8 bases and J 5 bases, leaving 17 bases between the germline ends. This CDR3 is 13 amino acids long. In germline, CDR1 is SQVTM, CDR2 ANQGSEA. As DNA, the CDR3 is TGCAGCACCCGGGCCGGTACTTTAGATACGCAGTATTTT. Translated, it gives CSTRAGTLDTQYF.

This chain uses TRBV6-2 or TRBV6-3 with TRBJ1-1; D is undetermined. The germline V gene encodes CDR1 MNHEY and CDR2 SVGEGT. V lost 7 bases to trimming and J lost 2 bases, with 17 bases between them. The CDR3 consists of 15 residues. The CDR3 protein is CASKPARAVNTEAFF. CDR3 sequence (DNA): TGTGCCAGCAAGCCCGCGAGGGCAGTAAACACTGAAGCTTTCTTT.

This clonotype was seen repeatedly, ten times or more. The chain employs TRBV6-1 and TRBJ1-1, with D unresolved. The CDR3 is 12 amino acids. Per germline, CDR1 MNHNS and CDR2 SASEGT. V was shortened by 3 bases and J by 13 bases, with 15 bases between the two germline ends. As DNA, the CDR3 is TGTGCCAGCAGTGAGTGGACCCGTGAGAGTTTCTTT. Its translation: CASSEWTRESFF.

This clonotype showed up just a few times. The rearrangement links TRBV3-1 to TRBJ2-7, with a possible D match to TRBD2 (6 bases). This CDR3 is built from 17 residues. CDR1 is LGHDT and CDR2 is YNNKEL in the germline V gene (reference sequence). The V and J ends lost 1 base and 2 bases respectively, with 18 bases between them. The CDR3 DNA reads TGTGCCAGCAGCCAAGGGAGAGTTGGGAGGAAAACCTACGAGCAGTACTTC. It specifies CASSQGRVGRKTYEQYF.